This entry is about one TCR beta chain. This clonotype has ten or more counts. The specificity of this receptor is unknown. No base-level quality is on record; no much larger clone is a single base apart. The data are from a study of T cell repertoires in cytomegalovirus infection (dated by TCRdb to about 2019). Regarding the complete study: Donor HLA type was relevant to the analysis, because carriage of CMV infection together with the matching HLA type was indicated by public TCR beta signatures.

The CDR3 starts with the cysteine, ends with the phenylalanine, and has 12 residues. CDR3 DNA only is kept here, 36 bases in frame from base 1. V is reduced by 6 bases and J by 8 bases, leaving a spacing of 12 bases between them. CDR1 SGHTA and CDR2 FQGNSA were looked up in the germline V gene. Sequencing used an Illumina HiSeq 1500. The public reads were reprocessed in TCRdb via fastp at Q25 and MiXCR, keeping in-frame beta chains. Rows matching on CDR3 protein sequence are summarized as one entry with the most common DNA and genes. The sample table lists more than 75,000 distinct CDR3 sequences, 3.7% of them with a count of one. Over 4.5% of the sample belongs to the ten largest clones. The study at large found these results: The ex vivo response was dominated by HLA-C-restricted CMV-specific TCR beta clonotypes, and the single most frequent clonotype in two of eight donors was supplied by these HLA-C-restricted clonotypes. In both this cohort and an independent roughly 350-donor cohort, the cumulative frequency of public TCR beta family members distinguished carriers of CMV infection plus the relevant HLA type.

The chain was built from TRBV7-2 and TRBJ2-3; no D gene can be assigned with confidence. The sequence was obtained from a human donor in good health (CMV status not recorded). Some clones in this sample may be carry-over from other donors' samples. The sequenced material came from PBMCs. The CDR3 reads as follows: CASSNLGGTQYF. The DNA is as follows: TGTGCCAGCAGTAATCTGGGCGGTACGCAGTATTTT.